These 6 T cell receptor beta chains were sequenced from one sample in a study of sequential checkpoint blockade in melanoma. Profiling relied on immunoSEQ multiplex PCR, and the TCRdb table lists in-frame clones only, not all of them. The table has some 970 clones, under 30% seen once. Specified treatment: randomized to nivolumab then ipilimumab (arm A) or the reverse (arm B). This specimen was tumor tissue (inferred from file names), taken from a patient given nivolumab and ipilimumab in sequence. The source is a human donor with melanoma.

The chain recombines TRBV11-3 with TRBJ2-7, with no clear D. The germline V gene has CDR1 SGHNT and CDR2 YENEEA. V shed 3 bases and J shed 3 bases, with 12 bases lying between them. The CDR3 spans 14 residues. The CDR3 here is CASSFQRRGYEQYF. The CDR3, as DNA: TGTGCCAGCAGCTTTCAGAGGAGAGGCTACGAGCAGTACTTC.

This clone is labeled as large (0.1 to 1%). The chain carries TRBV9 and TRBJ2-2; 7 nucleotides match TRBD1. The CDR3 totals 16 residues. Germline trimming cut 4 bases from V and 1 base from J; bases unmatched to any gene: 7. Germline V gives CDR1 SGDLS, CDR2 YYNGEE. CDR3 residues: CASSLPRTGNTGELFF. CDR3 DNA: TGTGCCAGCAGCCTCCCACGGACAGGGAACACCGGGGAGCTGTTTTTT. Based on the CDR3 plus reference TRBV9 and TRBJ2-2, the full variable domain is DSGVTQTPKHLITATGQRVTLRCSPRSGDLSVYWYQQSLDQGLQFLIQYYNGEERAKGNILERFSAQQFPDLHSELNLSSLELGDSALYFCASSLPRTGNTGELFFGEGSRLTVL.

This clone showed up just a few times. The rearrangement links TRBV25-1 to TRBJ2-3; D is perhaps TRBD2 (7 bases). The length of the CDR3 is 14 residues. V was pared by 9 bases and J by 0 bases, with 13 bases between. CDR1 is MGHDK, CDR2 SYGVNS, per germline. CDR3 sequence (DNA): TGTGCCAGTGGGGGCGGGGGTAGCACAGATACGCAGTATTTT. Its translation: CASGGGGSTDTQYF.

This chain connects TRBV9 to TRBJ1-1; tentatively, D is TRBD1 (5 bases). Per the germline V gene, CDR1 is SGDLS and CDR2 is YYNGEE. This CDR3 contains 17 residues. Trimming cost V 4 bases and J 1 base, with 20 bases left between them. The CDR3 region has the DNA TGTGCCAGCAGCTCCGAGGGGAGAAGCGCCACGAACACTGAAGCTTTCTTT. Its translation is CASSSEGRSATNTEAFF.

The chain joins TRBV6-8 to TRBJ2-7; a weak D match, TRBD1 (6 bases). The germline gives CDR1 MNHGY, CDR2 SAAAGT. Trimming pared 6 bases from V and 0 bases from J, leaving 18 bases between. This CDR3 comprises 16 residues. DNA for the CDR3: TGTGCCAGCAGAGAGGACAGACTACTGAGCTCCTACGAGCAGTACTTC. It translates to CASREDRLLSSYEQYF.

This clone has more than one count but fewer than ten. The chain recombines TRBV6-8 with TRBJ2-4; D uncertain. CDR1 and CDR2 from the germline V gene are MNHGY and SAAAGT. Deletions cut 0 bases from V and 6 bases from J, with 12 bases between. CDR3 length equals 15 residues. CDR3 sequence reads: CASSYSIPGGNIQYF. The CDR3 bases are TGTGCCAGCAGTTACTCGATACCGGGCGGAAACATTCAGTACTTC.